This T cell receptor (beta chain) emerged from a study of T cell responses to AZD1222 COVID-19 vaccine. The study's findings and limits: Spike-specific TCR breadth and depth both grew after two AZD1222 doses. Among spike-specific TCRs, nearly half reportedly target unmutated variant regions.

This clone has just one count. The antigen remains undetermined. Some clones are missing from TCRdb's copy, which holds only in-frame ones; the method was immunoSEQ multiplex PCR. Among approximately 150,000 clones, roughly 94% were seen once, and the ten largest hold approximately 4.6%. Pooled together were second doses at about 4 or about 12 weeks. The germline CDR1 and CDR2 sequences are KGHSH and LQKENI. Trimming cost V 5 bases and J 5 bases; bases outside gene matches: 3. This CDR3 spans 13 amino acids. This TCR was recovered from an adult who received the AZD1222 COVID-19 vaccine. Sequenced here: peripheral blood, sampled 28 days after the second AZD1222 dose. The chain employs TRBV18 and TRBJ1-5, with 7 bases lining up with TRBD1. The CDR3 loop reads CASSSGQDQPQHF. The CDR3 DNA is TGTGCCAGCTCAAGCGGACAGGATCAGCCCCAGCATTTT.